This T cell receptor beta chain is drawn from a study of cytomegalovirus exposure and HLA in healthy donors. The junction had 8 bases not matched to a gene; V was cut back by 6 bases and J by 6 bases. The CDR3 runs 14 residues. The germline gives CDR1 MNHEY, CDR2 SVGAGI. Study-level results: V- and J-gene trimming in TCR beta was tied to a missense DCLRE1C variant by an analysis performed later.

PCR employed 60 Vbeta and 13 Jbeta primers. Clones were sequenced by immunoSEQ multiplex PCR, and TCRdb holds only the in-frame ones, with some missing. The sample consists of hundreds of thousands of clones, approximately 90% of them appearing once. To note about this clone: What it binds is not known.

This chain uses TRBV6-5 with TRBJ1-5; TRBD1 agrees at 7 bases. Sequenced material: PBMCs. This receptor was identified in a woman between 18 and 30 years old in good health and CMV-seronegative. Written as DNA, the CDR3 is TGTGCCAGCAGCCCCGGGACAGACCCTCAGCCCCAGCATTTT. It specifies CASSPGTDPQPQHF.